These T cell receptor beta chains were read from a single sample in a study of identical twins. TCRdb recomputed calls from the 5' RACE reads with MiXCR, one row per CDR3 protein. The table shows 510,000 or so distinct CDR3 sequences, with 12% to 15% occurring only once. This sample also appeared in a second study, on yellow fever vaccine responses in identical twins.

What was sequenced was CD4+ T cells sorted from blood. The receptors come from a young woman in good health. CDR3s include the opening cysteine and the closing phenylalanine or tryptophan. D genes are given only for firm matches. Size is stated for part of the rows, as once, few or many counts, or as a class when the clone is expanded.

abundance | j_gene | d_gene | v_gene | CDR3aa | CDR3nt
NA | TRBJ2-3 | TRBD2 | TRBV20-1 | CSAPKWREGTDTQYF | TGCAGTGCCCCAAAGTGGCGGGAGGGCACAGATACGCAGTATTTT
few | TRBJ1-1 | NA | TRBV10-3 | CAISESVVIMNTEAFF | TGTGCCATCAGTGAATCGGTCGTTATCATGAACACTGAAGCTTTCTTT
few | TRBJ2-7 | TRBD1 | TRBV20-1 | CSARGTGDYEQYF | TGCAGTGCCCGAGGGACAGGAGACTACGAGCAGTACTTC
NA | TRBJ2-1 | NA | TRBV7-8 | CASRGGPQQFF | TGTGCCAGCAGGGGGGGACCGCAGCAGTTCTTC
few | TRBJ2-7 | TRBD1 | TRBV18 | CASSSTGTYEQYF | TGTGCCAGCTCATCGACAGGGACCTACGAGCAGTACTTC
NA | TRBJ2-7 | TRBD2 | TRBV12-3/TRBV12-4 | CASSLRTSGYSYEQYF | TGTGCCAGCAGTTTGCGGACTAGCGGTTATTCCTACGAGCAGTACTTC
NA | TRBJ2-5 | TRBD2 | TRBV5-1 | CASSLGSLAGTLQETQYF | TGCGCCAGCAGCTTAGGGAGTCTAGCGGGGACCCTCCAAGAGACCCAGTACTTC
NA | TRBJ1-5 | NA | TRBV1 | CTSSHYSHSDSNQPQHF | TGCACCAGCAGCCACTATTCTCATTCGGATAGCAATCAGCCCCAGCATTTT
few | TRBJ2-3 | TRBD1 | TRBV19 | CASSLTGQDTQYF | TGTGCCAGTAGTCTGACAGGGCAAGATACGCAGTATTTT
NA | TRBJ2-1 | TRBD2 | TRBV7-9 | CASSTTSGSDYNEQFF | TGTGCCAGCAGTACGACTAGCGGGTCCGACTACAATGAGCAGTTCTTC
many | TRBJ1-2 | NA | TRBV13 | CASRPQVYYGYTF | TGTGCCAGCAGGCCACAGGTCTACTATGGCTACACCTTC
few | TRBJ2-1 | NA | TRBV10-3 | CAINPGSLDNEQFF | TGTGCCATCAACCCCGGGAGTCTCGACAATGAGCAGTTCTTC
NA | TRBJ2-2 | NA | TRBV9 | CASSVGTGVPGELFF | TGTGCCAGCAGCGTAGGCACGGGAGTTCCCGGGGAGCTGTTTTTT
many | TRBJ1-5 | NA | TRBV5-5 | CASSVGPLTPQHF | TGTGCCAGCAGCGTGGGGCCGCTGACACCCCAGCATTTT
NA | TRBJ2-7 | TRBD1 | TRBV5-5 | CASSYGTGDYEQYF | TGTGCCAGCAGCTACGGGACAGGGGACTACGAGCAGTACTTC
few | TRBJ2-1 | NA | TRBV24-1 | CATSEGGFEQFF | TGTGCCACCAGTGAAGGGGGGTTTGAGCAGTTCTTC
few | TRBJ2-1 | TRBD2 | TRBV3-1 | CASSPTRAGGNNEQFF | TGTGCCAGCAGCCCAACCCGAGCGGGAGGGAACAATGAGCAGTTCTTC
few | TRBJ1-6 | NA | TRBV24-1 | CATSRTGNSPLHF | TGTGCCACCAGTCGTACTGGAAATTCACCCCTCCACTTT
few | TRBJ2-4 | NA | TRBV18 | CASSRDELAKNIQYF | TGTGCCAGCTCCCGGGACGAGCTAGCCAAAAACATTCAGTACTTC
few | TRBJ2-2 | TRBD2 | TRBV28 | CATTSGGADTGELFF | TGTGCCACCACTAGCGGGGGGGCCGACACCGGGGAGCTGTTTTTT
NA | TRBJ2-4 | NA | TRBV11-1 | CASSLLEGTKIAKNIQYF | TGTGCCAGCAGCTTACTGGAGGGAACCAAAATAGCCAAAAACATTCAGTACTTC
few | TRBJ2-1 | TRBD2 | TRBV15 | CATSRETSLGGEQFF | TGTGCCACCAGCAGAGAGACTAGCTTGGGGGGTGAGCAGTTCTTC
NA | TRBJ1-5 | NA | TRBV5-1 | CASSLERRAEDQPQHF | TGCGCCAGCAGCTTGGAACGGCGGGCAGAAGATCAGCCCCAGCATTTT
few | TRBJ1-4 | NA | TRBV20-1 | CSASASGTNEKLFF | TGCAGTGCTAGTGCATCGGGAACTAATGAAAAACTGTTTTTT
NA | TRBJ1-1 | NA | TRBV10-3 | CAISSQGNTEAFF | TGTGCCATCAGCTCCCAGGGAAACACTGAAGCTTTCTTT
many | TRBJ1-3 | TRBD1 | TRBV6-5 | CASSYWDSSGNTIYF | TGTGCCAGCAGTTACTGGGACAGCTCTGGAAACACCATATATTTT
few | TRBJ2-7 | TRBD2 | TRBV10-3 | CAISGTSGSYEQYF | TGTGCCATCAGTGGGACTAGCGGGTCCTACGAGCAGTACTTC
few | TRBJ2-1 | NA | TRBV6-5 | CASSYSSGPLYNEQFF | TGTGCCAGCAGTTACTCATCAGGCCCCCTCTACAATGAGCAGTTCTTC
few | TRBJ2-2 | NA | TRBV3-1 | CASSRSSGELFF | TGTGCCAGCAGCCGGTCGTCCGGGGAGCTGTTTTTT
many | TRBJ2-1 | TRBD1 | TRBV5-6 | CASSLVGDRGNEQFF | TGTGCCAGCAGCTTGGTTGGGGACAGGGGCAATGAGCAGTTCTTC
few | TRBJ2-2 | TRBD2 | TRBV11-2 | CASSRSGGAGELFF | TGTGCCAGCAGCAGGAGCGGGGGGGCCGGGGAGCTGTTTTTT
few | TRBJ1-1 | NA | TRBV5-1 | CASSLAGWNTEAFF | TGCGCCAGCAGCTTGGCAGGGTGGAACACTGAAGCTTTCTTT
many | TRBJ2-1 | TRBD1 | TRBV29-1 | CSVVRTGAISSYNEQFF | TGCAGCGTTGTCCGGACAGGGGCTATAAGCTCCTACAATGAGCAGTTCTTC
few | TRBJ2-4 | NA | TRBV29-1 | CSVDSRGQAKNIQYF | TGCAGCGTTGATAGCCGCGGACAGGCCAAAAACATTCAGTACTTC
NA | TRBJ2-5 | NA | TRBV10-3 | CAISESARAETQYF | TGTGCCATCAGTGAGTCGGCTAGAGCAGAGACCCAGTACTTC
few | TRBJ2-5 | NA | TRBV29-1 | CSVAQGGGETQYF | TGCAGCGTTGCCCAGGGGGGGGGAGAGACCCAGTACTTC
NA | TRBJ2-3 | TRBD2 | TRBV12-3/TRBV12-4 | CASSLLGLAASTDTQYF | TGTGCCAGCAGTTTATTAGGTCTAGCGGCTAGCACAGATACGCAGTATTTT